This T cell receptor (beta chain) was recorded in a study of shared clonotypes between healthy human individuals. In this sample, this clone turned up once. Antigen specificity is unknown. Regarding the study as a whole: A reduction in generation probabilities was seen for non-shared clonotypes relative to those shared by all four donors.

Deep-level settings were used for running the assay. Only in-frame clones appear in the TCRdb table, and some are missing; sequencing was by immunoSEQ multiplex PCR. The table lists 2 million or so clones, roughly 95% of them singletons, with 0.1% to 0.15% in the top ten. The CDR3 runs to 13 residues. Germline loops: CDR1 LGHNT, CDR2 FRNRAP. Trimming cost V 8 bases and J 4 bases, with 13 bases left between them. The gene calls are TRBV12-5 and TRBJ2-3; perhaps TRBD2 as D (5 bases). This receptor was taken from a man younger than 35 in good health. The sample comprised naive CD4+ T cells sorted from blood. Subset specified: CD45RA+ positively selected. The CDR3 loop is CASQRSGADTQYF. CDR3 coding DNA: TGTGCTAGTCAGAGGAGCGGTGCAGATACGCAGTATTTT.